This TCR beta chain was sequenced during a study of OX40 agonist ivuxolimab in advanced cancers. Study-level background: Partial responses were seen in three patients, one with hepatocellular carcinoma and two with cutaneous melanoma. Findings and limits, study-wide: Low levels of normalized T-cell clonal expansion also appeared in some nonresponders. Relative to CD4+ cells, CD8+ T cells on average had more expanded clones.

Measured with immunoSEQ multiplex PCR; TCRdb has only the in-frame clones, and not every one. The table includes 77,000 or so clones, roughly 90% detected once. As concerns this clone: Antigen specificity is unknown.

In germline, CDR1 is MNHEY, CDR2 SMNVEV (reference sequence). V shed 5 bases and J 6 bases; nucleotides not matched to a gene: 8. The CDR3 is made up of 16 amino acids. Autoimmune disease history or systemic immunosuppression led to patients being barred. The rearrangement uses TRBV27 and TRBJ2-1; 12 bases are a match to TRBD2. The sample consisted of CD4+ or CD8+ T cells sorted from blood, taken in a trial of the OX40 agonist ivuxolimab. The sequence was obtained from an adult with an advanced solid tumor such as melanoma, head and neck, liver or kidney cancer. CDR3 residues: CASSVTSGGLPNEQFF. In nucleotides, the CDR3 is TGTGCCAGCAGTGTTACTAGCGGGGGGCTGCCCAATGAGCAGTTCTTC.